The source of this TCR beta chain is a study of cytomegalovirus exposure and HLA in healthy donors. Study information: The approximately 120 million unique TCR beta sequences, from around 200 million T cells, were found by an earlier analysis. Findings of the study overall: In a later analysis, at a false discovery rate of 0.05, 17,000 or so TCR beta sequences matched HLA alleles. Excluded were some V segments that proved indistinguishable, including TRBV6-2 and TRBV6-3.

The CDR3 contains 17 residues. The germline gives CDR1 KGHSH, CDR2 LQKENI. The V segment lost 3 bases and the J segment 4 bases; nucleotides outside the gene matches: 8. The PCR made use of 60 Vbeta and 13 Jbeta primers. Assay used: immunoSEQ multiplex PCR; TCRdb lists only in-frame clones, some missing. Of approximately 150,000 clones listed, around 69% are singletons. In this sample, this clone turned up a few times. Its antigen is not known. The material sequenced was PBMCs. The chain recombines TRBV18 with TRBJ2-3; 12 nucleotides agree with TRBD2. This receptor was taken from a man aged 60 to 75 in good health and CMV-seronegative. The CDR3 spells CASSPLLAGGHADTQYF. The CDR3 region has the DNA TGTGCCAGCTCACCCTTACTAGCGGGGGGACATGCAGATACGCAGTATTTT.